In this sample, the clone carrying this T cell receptor beta chain turned up a few times. In the authors' methods: Amplified reference gene primers provided the basis for estimating nucleated cell counts. Sequenced by immunoSEQ multiplex PCR; TCRdb stores in-frame clones only, minus some. The V and J calls and the clone size are those of that table, but D and trimming were determined from the DNA. The repertoire includes about 100,000 clones, 89% of them detected once, and 4.9% sits in the top ten. These data belong to a study of blood T cell repertoires in COVID-19. Study background: Some COVID-19 samples were acute and others convalescent; all came from the United States, Italy and Spain. PBMCs, B-cell-depleted T cells, or T cells provided the cDNA or gDNA that made up the material.

Per the germline V gene, CDR1 is MNHEY and CDR2 is SVGAGI. CDR3 length equals 13 residues. Trimming pared 6 bases from V and 6 bases from J, leaving 12 bases between. The sample consisted of peripheral blood. The V gene is TRBV6-5, the J gene TRBJ1-5; a weak D match, TRBD1 (6 bases). This TCR was sampled from a man in his forties or fifties with active or convalescent COVID-19. CDR3 residues: CASRGGRVQPQHF. In DNA, the CDR3 is TGTGCCAGCAGAGGGGGGAGGGTTCAGCCCCAGCATTTT.